The 8 T cell receptor beta chains presented below share a single source sample, sequenced in a study of human T cells and chemical hapten exposure. TCRdb reprocessed the RACE reads via MiXCR and lists one record per CDR3 protein. The data show around 100,000 distinct CDR3 sequences, 11% seen once. Time point: patch test 1, 2 weeks after DPC sensitization. Stated treatment: therapeutic diphenylcyclopropenone sensitization with weekly scalp DPC. The specimen was whole blood, collected in connection with sensitization to the hapten diphenylcyclopropenone (DPC). The source of these receptors is a woman in her thirties or forties with alopecia areata. Some clones in this sample may be carry-over from other donors' samples.

Concerning this clonotype: One base away lies a much larger clone, so this may be a sequencing read error. The J gene is TRBJ2-7, the V gene TRBV12-3 or TRBV12-4; 7 bases fit TRBD2. This CDR3 spans 15 amino acids. The CDR3 bases are TGTACCAGCAGTTTAGGCGGGAGTTTAACCTACGAGCAGTACTTC. As protein: CTSSLGGSLTYEQYF.

This clonotype has a count of ten or more. The J gene is TRBJ2-4, the V gene TRBV27; D is perhaps TRBD1 or TRBD2 (5 bases each). CDR1 MNHEY and CDR2 SMNVEV come from the germline V gene (reference sequence). The CDR3 totals 13 residues. V was trimmed by 2 bases and J by 6 bases, leaving 8 bases between them. In DNA, the CDR3 is TGTGCCAGCAGTTTAGGGACCCGAAACATTCAGTACTTC. This gives the protein CASSLGTRNIQYF.

This chain uses TRBV4-3 with TRBJ2-3; D is possibly TRBD2 (6 bases). The V end lost 0 bases, the J end lost 0 bases, and 7 bases lay between the germline ends. There are 15 residues in the CDR3. Germline V gene data show CDR1 as LGHNA and CDR2 as YSLEER. CDR3 DNA: TGCGCCAGCAGCCAAGAGGGGACTAGCACAGATACGCAGTATTTT. Its protein is CASSQEGTSTDTQYF.

In its sample, this clonotype was seen many times. The J gene is TRBJ2-7, the V gene TRBV12-3 or TRBV12-4; 8 bases match TRBD1. The V and J ends lost 6 bases and 7 bases, in that order; junction bases with no gene match: 8. The CDR3 totals 13 residues. CDR3 coding DNA: TGTGCCAGCAGCAGACAGGGGCAGCAAGAGCAGTACTTC. Its translation is CASSRQGQQEQYF.

Many counts were recorded for this clonotype. The rearrangement links TRBV20-1 to TRBJ2-1; 7 bases match TRBD2. The CDR3 loop spans 16 amino acids. Germline V gene sequence: CDR1 DFQATT, CDR2 SNEGSKA (reference sequence). The V segment lost 7 bases and the J segment 4 bases; nucleotides outside the gene matches: 16. This CDR3 is CSVSSGNRNGYNEQFF. The CDR3 nucleotides are TGCAGTGTCTCTAGCGGAAACCGAAATGGGTACAATGAGCAGTTCTTC.

By frequency in the sample, this clonotype is medium-sized (0.01 to 0.1%). For the CDR3, the DNA is TGTGCCAGCAGTCAAGTCGACAGGGGGTATAATTCACCCCTCCACTTT. Residues: CASSQVDRGYNSPLHF. The rearrangement uses TRBV12-3 or TRBV12-4 and TRBJ1-6; 9 nucleotides agree with TRBD1. Trimming took 5 bases from V and 4 from J; bases not matched to a gene: 6. The CDR3 runs 16 residues.

The gene calls are TRBV10-2 and TRBJ1-2; 8 bases agree with TRBD1. V was pared by 6 bases and J by 4 bases, with 10 bases of the junction left unmatched. The CDR3 contains 15 residues. CDR1 and CDR2 from the germline V gene are WSHSY and SAAADI. The CDR3 sequence is CASSSSGQGAYGYTF. The CDR3 DNA follows: TGCGCCAGCAGCTCGTCCGGACAGGGCGCCTATGGCTACACCTTC.

This clonotype showed up just a few times. This chain connects TRBV9 to TRBJ2-7; D not certain. Germline CDR1 reads SGDLS; CDR2 reads YYNGEE. This CDR3 contains 15 residues. V gave up 0 bases and J gave up 2 bases, with 12 bases separating them. The CDR3, as DNA: TGTGCCAGCAGCGTAGGCCAGTGGTATCCCTACGAGCAGTACTTC. Protein: CASSVGQWYPYEQYF.